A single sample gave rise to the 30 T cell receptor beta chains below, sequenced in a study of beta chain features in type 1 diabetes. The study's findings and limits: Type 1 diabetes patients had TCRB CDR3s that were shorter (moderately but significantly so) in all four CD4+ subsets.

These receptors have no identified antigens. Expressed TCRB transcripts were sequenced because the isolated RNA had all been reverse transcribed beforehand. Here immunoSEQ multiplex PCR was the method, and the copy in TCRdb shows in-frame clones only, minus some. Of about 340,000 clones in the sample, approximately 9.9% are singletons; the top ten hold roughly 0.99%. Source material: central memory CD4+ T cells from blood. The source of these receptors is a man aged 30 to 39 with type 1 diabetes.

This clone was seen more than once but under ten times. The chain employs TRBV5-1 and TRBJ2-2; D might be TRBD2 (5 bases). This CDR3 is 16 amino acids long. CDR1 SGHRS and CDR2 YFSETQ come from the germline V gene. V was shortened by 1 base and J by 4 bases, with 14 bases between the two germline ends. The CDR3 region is CASSLQASIPTGELFF. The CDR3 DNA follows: TGCGCCAGCAGCTTGCAGGCTAGCATTCCCACCGGGGAGCTGTTTTTT.

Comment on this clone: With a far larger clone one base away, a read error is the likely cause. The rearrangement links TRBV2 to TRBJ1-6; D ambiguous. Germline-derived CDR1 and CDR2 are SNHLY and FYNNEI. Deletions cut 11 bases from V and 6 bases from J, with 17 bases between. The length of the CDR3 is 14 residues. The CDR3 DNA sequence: TGTGCCTCTCGAGCGCAGCGGCCTAATTCACCCCTCCACTTT. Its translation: CASRAQRPNSPLHF.

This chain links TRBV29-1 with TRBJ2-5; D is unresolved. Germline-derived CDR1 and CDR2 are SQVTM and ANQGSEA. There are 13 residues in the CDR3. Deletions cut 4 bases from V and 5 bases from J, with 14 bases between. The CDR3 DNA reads TGCAGCGTTGTTCCCCCAGCACTGGAGACCCAGTACTTC. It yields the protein CSVVPPALETQYF.

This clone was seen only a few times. The CDR3 bases are TGCGCCAGCAGCCAAGATTACGGAAGGGATGCTTTCTTT. As protein: CASSQDYGRDAFF. The chain combines TRBV4-1 with TRBJ1-1; D gene unclear. Germline lookup yields CDR1 MGHRA and CDR2 YSYEKL. There are 13 residues in the CDR3. Trimming took off 0 bases at V and 11 bases at J, with 13 bases between the two ends.

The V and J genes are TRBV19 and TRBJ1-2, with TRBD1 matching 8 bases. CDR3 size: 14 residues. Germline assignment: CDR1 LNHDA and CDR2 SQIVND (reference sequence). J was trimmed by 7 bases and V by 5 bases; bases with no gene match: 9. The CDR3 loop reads CASSSQGAEAGYTF. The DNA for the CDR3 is TGTGCCAGTAGTTCCCAGGGGGCCGAGGCTGGCTACACCTTC. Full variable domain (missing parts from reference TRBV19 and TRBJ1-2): DGGITQSPKYLFRKEGQNVTLSCEQNLNHDAMYWYRQDPGQGLRLIYYSQIVNDFQKGDIAEGYSVSREKKESFPLTVTSAQKNPTAFYLCASSSQGAEAGYTFGSGTRLTVV.

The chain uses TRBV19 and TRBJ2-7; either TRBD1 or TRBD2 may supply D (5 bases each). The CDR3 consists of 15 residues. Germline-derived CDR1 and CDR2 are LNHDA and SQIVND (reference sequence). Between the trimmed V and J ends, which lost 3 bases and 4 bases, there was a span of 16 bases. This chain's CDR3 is CASSILRGQQYEQYF. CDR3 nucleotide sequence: TGTGCCAGTAGTATTCTCCGGGGCCAACAATACGAGCAGTACTTC.

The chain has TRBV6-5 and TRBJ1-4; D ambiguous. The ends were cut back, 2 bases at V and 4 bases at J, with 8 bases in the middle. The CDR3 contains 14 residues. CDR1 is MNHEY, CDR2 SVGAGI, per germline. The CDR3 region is CASSYGDNNEKLFF. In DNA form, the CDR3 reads TGTGCCAGCAGTTACGGCGATAATAATGAAAAACTGTTTTTT.

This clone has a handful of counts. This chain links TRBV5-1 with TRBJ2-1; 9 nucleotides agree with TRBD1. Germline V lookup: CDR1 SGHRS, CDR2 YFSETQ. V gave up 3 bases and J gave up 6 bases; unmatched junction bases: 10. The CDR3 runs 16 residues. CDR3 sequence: CASSSQGQGPGNEQFF. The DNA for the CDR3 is TGCGCCAGCAGCTCACAGGGACAGGGACCGGGCAATGAGCAGTTCTTC.

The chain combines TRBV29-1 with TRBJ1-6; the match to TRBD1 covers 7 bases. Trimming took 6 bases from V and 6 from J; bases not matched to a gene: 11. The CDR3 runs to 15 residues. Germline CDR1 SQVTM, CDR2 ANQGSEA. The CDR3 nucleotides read TGCAGCGTCGTACAGGGACAGCTGGCTAATTCACCCCTCCACTTT. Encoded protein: CSVVQGQLANSPLHF.

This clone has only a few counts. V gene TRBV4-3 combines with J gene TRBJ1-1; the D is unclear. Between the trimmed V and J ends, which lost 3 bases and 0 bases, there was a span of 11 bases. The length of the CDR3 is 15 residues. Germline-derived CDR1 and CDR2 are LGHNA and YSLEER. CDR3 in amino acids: CASSHQGALNTEAFF. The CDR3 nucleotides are TGCGCCAGCAGCCACCAAGGCGCTTTGAACACTGAAGCTTTCTTT.

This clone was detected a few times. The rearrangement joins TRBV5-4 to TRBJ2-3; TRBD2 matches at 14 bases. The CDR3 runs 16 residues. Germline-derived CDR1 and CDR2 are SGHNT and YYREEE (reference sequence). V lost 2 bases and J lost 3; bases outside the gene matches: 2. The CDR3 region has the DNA TGTGCCAGCAGCTTCTGGACTAGCGGGGGGACAGATACGCAGTATTTT. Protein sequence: CASSFWTSGGTDTQYF. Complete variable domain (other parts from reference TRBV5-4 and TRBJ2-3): ETGVTQSPTHLIKTRGQQVTLRCSSQSGHNTVSWYQQALGQGPQFIFQYYREEENGRGNFPPRFSGLQFPNYSSELNVNALELDDSALYLCASSFWTSGGTDTQYFGPGTRLTVL.

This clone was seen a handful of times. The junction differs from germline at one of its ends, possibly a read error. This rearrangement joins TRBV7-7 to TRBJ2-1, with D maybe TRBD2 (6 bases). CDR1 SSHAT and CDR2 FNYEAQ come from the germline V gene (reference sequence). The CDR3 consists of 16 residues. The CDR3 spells CASSLGGPVAANEQFF. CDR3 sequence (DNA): TGTGCTAGCAGCTTAGGAGGGCCCGTAGCAGCCAATGAGCAGTTCTTC.

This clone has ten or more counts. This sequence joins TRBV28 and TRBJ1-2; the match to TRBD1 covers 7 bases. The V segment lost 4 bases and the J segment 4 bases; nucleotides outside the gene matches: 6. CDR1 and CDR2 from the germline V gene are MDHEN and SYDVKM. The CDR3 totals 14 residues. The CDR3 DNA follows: TGTGCCAGCAGTTGGTCGGGACAGCTCTATGGCTACACCTTC. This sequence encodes CASSWSGQLYGYTF.

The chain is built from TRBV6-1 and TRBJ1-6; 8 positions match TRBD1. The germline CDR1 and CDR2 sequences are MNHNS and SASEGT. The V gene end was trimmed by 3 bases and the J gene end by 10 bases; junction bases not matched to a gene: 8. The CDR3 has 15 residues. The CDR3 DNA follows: TGTGCCAGCAGTGACAACCGGGACAGGTCGTCACCCCTCCACTTT. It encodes CASSDNRDRSSPLHF.

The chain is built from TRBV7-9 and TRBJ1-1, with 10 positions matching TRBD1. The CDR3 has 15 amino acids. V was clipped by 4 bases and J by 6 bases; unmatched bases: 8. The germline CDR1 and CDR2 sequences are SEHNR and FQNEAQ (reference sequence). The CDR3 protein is CASSSPGQGTPEAFF. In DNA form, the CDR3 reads TGTGCCAGCAGCTCCCCGGGACAGGGGACCCCTGAAGCTTTCTTT. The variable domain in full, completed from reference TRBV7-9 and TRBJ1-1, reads DTGVSQNPRHKITKRGQNVTFRCDPISEHNRLYWYRQTLGQGPEFLTYFQNEAQLEKSRLLSDRFSAERPKGSFSTLEIQRTEQGDSAMYLCASSSPGQGTPEAFFGQGTRLTVV.

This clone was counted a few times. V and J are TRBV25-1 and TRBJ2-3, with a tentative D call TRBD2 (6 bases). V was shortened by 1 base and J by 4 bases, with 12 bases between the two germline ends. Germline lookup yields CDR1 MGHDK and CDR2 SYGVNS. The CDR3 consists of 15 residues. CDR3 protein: CASSELEGRADTQYF. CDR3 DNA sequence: TGTGCCAGCAGTGAATTGGAGGGCCGTGCAGATACGCAGTATTTT.

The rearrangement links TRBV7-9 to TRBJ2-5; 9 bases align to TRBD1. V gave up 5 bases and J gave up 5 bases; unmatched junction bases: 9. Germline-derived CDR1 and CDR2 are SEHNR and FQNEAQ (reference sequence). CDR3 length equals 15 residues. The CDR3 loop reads CASSPGRDRVETQYF. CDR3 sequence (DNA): TGTGCCAGCAGCCCGGGCCGGGACAGGGTGGAGACCCAGTACTTC.

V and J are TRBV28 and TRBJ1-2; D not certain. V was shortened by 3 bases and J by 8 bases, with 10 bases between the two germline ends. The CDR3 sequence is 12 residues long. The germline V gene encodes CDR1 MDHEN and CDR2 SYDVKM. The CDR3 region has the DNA TGTGCCAGCAGTTTTTCAAATGGGGGCTACACCTTC. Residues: CASSFSNGGYTF.

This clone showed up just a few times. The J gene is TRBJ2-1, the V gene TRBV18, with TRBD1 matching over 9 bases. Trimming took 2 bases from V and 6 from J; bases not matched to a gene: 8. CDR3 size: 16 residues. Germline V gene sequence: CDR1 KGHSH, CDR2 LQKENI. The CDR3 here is CASSPSGQGGGNEQFF. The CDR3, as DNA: TGTGCCAGCTCACCATCGGGACAGGGAGGAGGCAATGAGCAGTTCTTC.

The CDR3: CASSGSRYRDRADPGELFF. In DNA, the CDR3 is TGCGCCAGCAGCGGGTCGCGATACCGGGACAGGGCAGATCCCGGGGAGCTGTTTTTT. V usage is TRBV23-1 and J usage is TRBJ2-2, with 9 bases identical to TRBD1. Being an ORF, TRBV23-1 has a function that is uncertain. CDR3 length: 19 residues. The trim removed 6 bases at V and 6 bases at J, leaving 20 bases unmatched.

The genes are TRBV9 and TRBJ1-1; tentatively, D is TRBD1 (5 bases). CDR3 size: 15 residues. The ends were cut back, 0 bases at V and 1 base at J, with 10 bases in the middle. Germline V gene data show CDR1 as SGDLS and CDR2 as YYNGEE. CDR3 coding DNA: TGTGCCAGCAGCGTAGCTCCGGGACCGAACACTGAAGCTTTCTTT. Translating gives CASSVAPGPNTEAFF.

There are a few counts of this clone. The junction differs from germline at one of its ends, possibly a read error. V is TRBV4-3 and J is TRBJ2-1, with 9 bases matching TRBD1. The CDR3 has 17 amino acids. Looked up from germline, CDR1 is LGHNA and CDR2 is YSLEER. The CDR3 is CASSKEITGGSYNEQFF. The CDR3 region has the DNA TGCGCCAGCAGCAAAGAGATAACAGGGGGCTCATACAATGAGCAGTTCTTC.

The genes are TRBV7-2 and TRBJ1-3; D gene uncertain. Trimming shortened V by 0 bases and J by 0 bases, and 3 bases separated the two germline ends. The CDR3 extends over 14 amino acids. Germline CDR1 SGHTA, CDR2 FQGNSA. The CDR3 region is CASSLAPSGNTIYF. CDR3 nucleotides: TGTGCCAGCAGCTTAGCTCCCTCTGGAAACACCATATATTTT.

This CDR3 is CASTLQALGNYGYTF. The CDR3 region has the DNA TGTGCCAGCACGTTGCAGGCCCTCGGAAACTATGGCTACACCTTC. V gene TRBV28 combines with J gene TRBJ1-2, with D hard to call. CDR1 and CDR2 from the germline V gene are MDHEN and SYDVKM. The CDR3 is made up of 15 amino acids. With 7 bases removed from V and 2 bases from J, the gap between germline ends came to 17 bases.

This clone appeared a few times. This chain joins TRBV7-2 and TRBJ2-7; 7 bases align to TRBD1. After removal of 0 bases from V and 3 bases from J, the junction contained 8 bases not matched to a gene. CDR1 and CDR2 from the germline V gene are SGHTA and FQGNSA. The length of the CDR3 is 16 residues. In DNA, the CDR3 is TGTGCCAGCAGCTTAGCAGGGGGCCAGGGAGTCTACGAGCAGTACTTC. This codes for CASSLAGGQGVYEQYF.

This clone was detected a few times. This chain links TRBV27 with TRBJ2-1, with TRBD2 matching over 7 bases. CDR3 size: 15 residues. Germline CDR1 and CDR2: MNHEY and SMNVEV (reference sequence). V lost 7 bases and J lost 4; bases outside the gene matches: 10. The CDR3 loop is CASTVGRGFYNEQFF. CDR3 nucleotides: TGTGCCAGCACCGTAGGGCGGGGGTTTTACAATGAGCAGTTCTTC.

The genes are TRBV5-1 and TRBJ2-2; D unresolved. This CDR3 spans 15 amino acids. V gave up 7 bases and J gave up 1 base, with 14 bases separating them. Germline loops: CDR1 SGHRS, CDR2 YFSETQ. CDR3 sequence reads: CASADLTVNTGELFF. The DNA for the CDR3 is TGCGCCAGCGCTGATCTGACGGTGAACACCGGGGAGCTGTTTTTT.

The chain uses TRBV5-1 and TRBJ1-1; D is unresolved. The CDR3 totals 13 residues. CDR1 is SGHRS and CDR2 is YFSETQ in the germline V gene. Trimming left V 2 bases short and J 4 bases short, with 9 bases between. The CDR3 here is CASSFSGGTEAFF. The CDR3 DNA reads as TGCGCCAGCAGCTTTTCGGGAGGCACTGAAGCTTTCTTT. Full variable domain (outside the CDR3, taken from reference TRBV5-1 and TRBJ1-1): KAGVTQTPRYLIKTRGQQVTLSCSPISGHRSVSWYQQTPGQGLQFLFEYFSETQRNKGNFPGRFSGRQFSNSRSEMNVSTLELGDSALYLCASSFSGGTEAFFGQGTRLTVV.

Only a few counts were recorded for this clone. CDR3 in amino acids: CASSVGQPRQETQYF. CDR3 DNA: TGCGCCAGCAGCGTTGGCCAGCCCCGGCAAGAGACCCAGTACTTC. The V call is TRBV5-1, the J call TRBJ2-5, with unresolved D. The CDR3 has 15 residues. V was shortened by 4 bases and J by 2 bases, with 15 bases between the two germline ends. The V gene's germline CDR1 is SGHRS and CDR2 YFSETQ.

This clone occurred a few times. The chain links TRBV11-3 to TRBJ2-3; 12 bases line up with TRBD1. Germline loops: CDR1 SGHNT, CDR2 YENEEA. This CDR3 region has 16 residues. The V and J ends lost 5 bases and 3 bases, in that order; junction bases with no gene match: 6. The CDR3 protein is CASSPGQGASTDTQYF. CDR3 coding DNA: TGTGCCAGCAGCCCGGGACAGGGGGCGAGTACAGATACGCAGTATTTT.